These 30 T cell receptor beta chains were sequenced from one sample in a study of blood T cell repertoires in COVID-19. TCRdb's table, derived via immunoSEQ multiplex PCR, lists solely in-frame clones and lacks some. The sample records a few hundred thousand clones, around 85% being singletons. Sequenced input: peripheral blood. All receptors come from a woman aged 18 to 35 with acute or convalescent COVID-19.

The chain combines TRBV4-1 with TRBJ1-5; 8 nucleotides match TRBD1. The junction had 8 bases not matched to a gene; V was cut back by 3 bases and J by 7 bases. CDR3 length equals 15 residues. Germline loops: CDR1 MGHRA, CDR2 YSYEKL. The CDR3 loop is CASSHGTGANQPQHF. Written as DNA, the CDR3 is TGCGCCAGCAGCCATGGGACAGGAGCCAACCAGCCCCAGCATTTT.

This clone was seen only once. Different DNA sequences within this sample yield the same CDR3. V and J are TRBV6-5 and TRBJ2-3, with 10 bases fitting TRBD2. This CDR3 comprises 15 residues. The germline V gene has CDR1 MNHEY and CDR2 SVGAGI. Losses at the gene ends were 6 bases for V and 1 base for J; bases not matched to a gene: 4. The chain's CDR3 is CASSILAGGTDTQYF. The CDR3 nucleotides read TGTGCCAGCAGCATCCTAGCGGGGGGCACAGATACGCAGTATTTT.

V usage is TRBV9 and J usage is TRBJ1-3; no reliable D call. Looked up from germline, CDR1 is SGDLS and CDR2 is YYNGEE. There are 17 residues in the CDR3. Trimming stripped 3 bases from V and 3 bases from J, with 19 bases between. The CDR3 protein is CASSERVREVDGNTIYF. CDR3 nucleotide sequence: TGTGCCAGCAGCGAGAGGGTAAGGGAAGTGGATGGAAACACCATATATTTT.

The chain recombines TRBV24-1 with TRBJ2-5; TRBD1 might be the D (6 bases). Trimming removed 4 bases from V and 2 bases from J, with 16 bases in between. This CDR3 has 16 residues. CDR1 is KGHDR and CDR2 is SFDVKD in the germline V gene. CDR3: CATSDDRDTRQETQYF. The CDR3, as DNA: TGTGCCACCAGTGACGACCGGGACACAAGGCAAGAGACCCAGTACTTC.

The genes are TRBV5-5 and TRBJ1-5; perhaps TRBD1 as D (6 bases). The CDR3 has 15 amino acids. The germline CDR1 and CDR2 sequences are SGHKS and YYEKEE (reference sequence). V was shortened by 2 bases and J by 6 bases, with 15 bases between the two germline ends. This CDR3 reads CASSLLQGFIQPQHF. CDR3 bases: TGTGCCAGCAGCTTATTACAGGGATTTATTCAGCCCCAGCATTTT.

This rearrangement joins TRBV18 to TRBJ2-6; TRBD1 agrees at 9 bases. In germline, CDR1 is KGHSH, CDR2 LQKENI. The trim removed 2 bases at V and 2 bases at J, leaving 10 bases unmatched. This CDR3 contains 19 residues. The CDR3 loop reads CASSPSPGQGIAGANVLTF. The CDR3 DNA reads TGTGCCAGCTCACCATCCCCGGGACAGGGAATCGCTGGGGCCAACGTCCTGACTTTC.

This clone was detected ten times or more. The V call is TRBV2, the J call TRBJ2-7; 9 bases agree with TRBD2. This CDR3 has 14 residues. CDR1 SNHLY and CDR2 FYNNEI come from the germline V gene. The trim removed 6 bases at V and 0 bases at J, leaving 3 bases unmatched. This CDR3 reads CASRLAGFSYEQYF. In nucleotides, the CDR3 is TGTGCCAGCAGACTAGCGGGCTTCTCCTACGAGCAGTACTTC.

The chain has TRBV18 and TRBJ1-3; possible D gene TRBD1, 6 bases. Per the germline V gene, CDR1 is KGHSH and CDR2 is LQKENI. CDR3 length: 14 amino acids. Trimming removed 6 bases at V and 0 bases at J, with 9 bases between. CDR3 sequence reads: CASSAGASGNTIYF. CDR3 DNA sequence: TGTGCCAGCTCGGCGGGGGCCTCTGGAAACACCATATATTTT.

The rearrangement links TRBV19 to TRBJ2-2; 9 bases match TRBD1. This CDR3 spans 13 amino acids. Per the germline V gene, CDR1 is LNHDA and CDR2 is SQIVND (reference sequence). V gave up 10 bases and J gave up 7 bases; unmatched junction bases: 7. CDR3 coding DNA: TGTGCCACCACTGACAGGGGGGGCGGGGAGCTGTTTTTT. Residues: CATTDRGGGELFF.

V is TRBV7-3 and J is TRBJ1-1, with D uncertain. From germline, CDR1 is SGHTA and CDR2 FQGTGA. The CDR3 covers 17 residues. V was pared by 1 base and J by 1 base, with 16 bases between. The CDR3 loop is CASSLNGFLDPNTEAFF. The CDR3 DNA sequence: TGTGCCAGCAGCTTAAACGGGTTTTTAGACCCGAACACTGAAGCTTTCTTT. The full variable domain, in which reference TRBV7-3 and TRBJ1-1 provide the parts outside the CDR3, is GAGVSQTPSNKVTEKGKYVELRCDPISGHTALYWYRQSLGQGPEFLIYFQGTGAADDSGLPNDRFFAVRPEGSVSTLKIQRTERGDSAVYLCASSLNGFLDPNTEAFFGQGTRLTVV.

This clone was counted once. V is TRBV19 and J is TRBJ2-5; 8 bases agree with TRBD2. The V gene's germline CDR1 is LNHDA and CDR2 SQIVND (reference sequence). The ends lost 8 bases at V and 8 bases at J; junction bases unmatched: 13. This CDR3 is built from 14 residues. The chain's CDR3 is CASSIGGAGGTQYF. In nucleotides, the CDR3 is TGTGCCAGTTCCATAGGTGGCGCGGGGGGAACCCAGTACTTC.

The chain employs TRBV6-9 and TRBJ1-5; D not certain. There are 14 residues in the CDR3. Germline CDR1 is MNHGY and CDR2 is SVAAGI. The germline V and J ends were trimmed by 2 bases and 11 bases, with 16 bases remaining between them. The CDR3 loop reads CASSYRNSESAQHF. The DNA of the CDR3 is TGTGCCAGCAGTTATCGCAATAGCGAATCAGCCCAGCATTTT.

The chain links TRBV29-1 to TRBJ1-1; the D is unclear. Germline V gene data show CDR1 as SQVTM and CDR2 as ANQGSEA. The length of the CDR3 is 15 residues. The ends were cut back, 0 bases at V and 5 bases at J, with 16 bases in the middle. The CDR3 protein is CSVEDHGGLGTEAFF. CDR3 DNA sequence: TGCAGCGTTGAAGATCATGGAGGGCTAGGGACTGAAGCTTTCTTT.

V is TRBV7-3 and J is TRBJ1-2, with 9 bases identical to TRBD1. Germline CDR1 and CDR2: SGHTA and FQGTGA. V was pared by 5 bases and J by 8 bases, with 6 bases of the junction left unmatched. CDR3 length: 13 amino acids. The CDR3 loop reads CASSPGQGLGYTF. The CDR3 bases are TGTGCCAGCAGCCCTGGACAGGGGTTGGGCTACACCTTC.

This clone was counted a single time. The chain links TRBV28 to TRBJ1-4; D remains ambiguous. The germline CDR1 and CDR2 sequences are MDHEN and SYDVKM. Trimming took off 5 bases at V and 5 bases at J, with 6 bases between the two ends. The length of the CDR3 is 12 residues. For the CDR3, the DNA is TGTGCCAGCAGTAGGCGGAATGAAAAACTGTTTTTT. Its translation: CASSRRNEKLFF.

V is TRBV6-5 and J is TRBJ1-5; 7 bases are a match to TRBD1. The germline V gene encodes CDR1 MNHEY and CDR2 SVGAGI. Losses at the gene ends were 2 bases for V and 9 bases for J; bases not matched to a gene: 7. The CDR3 is made up of 14 amino acids. The CDR3 DNA sequence: TGTGCCAGCAGTTACAACAGGGGCCTCGGGCCCCAGCATTTT. Protein: CASSYNRGLGPQHF.

This clone turned up a few times. The rearrangement joins TRBV29-1 to TRBJ2-7; D may be TRBD1 (5 bases). The V gene lost 3 bases and the J gene lost 0 bases, with 9 bases spanning the gap. The CDR3 spans 13 residues. CDR1 is SQVTM, CDR2 ANQGSEA, per germline. The CDR3 reads CSVDRGNSYEQYF. The CDR3 nucleotides read TGCAGCGTTGATAGGGGTAACTCCTACGAGCAGTACTTC.

The rearrangement uses TRBV2 and TRBJ1-2; possible D gene TRBD1, 5 bases. Per germline, CDR1 SNHLY and CDR2 FYNNEI. Trimming removed 6 bases from V and 6 bases from J, with 20 bases in between. The CDR3 totals 15 residues. CDR3 sequence reads: CASSPTWAGRDGYTF. In DNA, the CDR3 is TGTGCCAGCAGCCCCACCTGGGCAGGGAGGGATGGCTACACCTTC.

This clone was found once. The V call is TRBV6-6, the J call TRBJ1-6; a weak D match, TRBD1 (5 bases). The CDR3 loop spans 16 amino acids. V was shortened by 6 bases and J by 2 bases, with 14 bases between the two germline ends. Germline CDR1 is MNHNY and CDR2 is SVGAGI (reference sequence). CDR3 nucleotides: TGTGCCAGCAGAGAGGAACGACAGACCTATAATTCACCCCTCCACTTT. It encodes CASREERQTYNSPLHF.

The chain couples TRBV12-5 to TRBJ1-5; 7 positions match TRBD1. This CDR3 has 16 amino acids. Germline-derived CDR1 and CDR2 are LGHNT and FRNRAP. Trimming cost V 6 bases and J 4 bases; bases outside gene matches: 12. The CDR3 reads CASGAPGGSENQPQHF. The CDR3 nucleotides read TGTGCTAGTGGCGCCCCAGGGGGAAGTGAGAATCAGCCCCAGCATTTT.

This sequence joins TRBV19 and TRBJ1-1, with unresolved D. V lost 5 bases and J lost 4, with 11 bases in between. Looked up from germline, CDR1 is LNHDA and CDR2 is SQIVND (reference sequence). The CDR3 length is 13 residues. CDR3 in DNA: TGTGCCAGTAGTTCTGGCCTAGGCACTGAAGCTTTCTTT. Translated: CASSSGLGTEAFF.

The rearrangement uses TRBV3-1 (or the pseudogene TRBV3-2) and TRBJ1-2, with 9 bases that match TRBD1. CDR1 is LGHDT and CDR2 is YNNKEL in the germline V gene (reference sequence). CDR3 length: 15 residues. The V and J ends lost 6 bases and 4 bases, in that order; junction bases with no gene match: 9. The CDR3 protein is CASSLTGGGGYGYTF. The CDR3 region has the DNA TGTGCCAGCAGTCTCACAGGGGGCGGAGGCTATGGCTACACCTTC.

This chain uses TRBV19 with TRBJ2-5; tentatively, D is TRBD2 (6 bases). V lost 11 bases, J lost 4 bases, and 11 bases lay in between. From germline, CDR1 is LNHDA and CDR2 SQIVND (reference sequence). This CDR3 comprises 11 residues. DNA of the CDR3: TGTGCCCTAAAGGAGGGAGAGACCCAGTACTTC. It translates to CALKEGETQYF.

This chain links TRBV6-1 with TRBJ1-2; D is perhaps TRBD1 (6 bases). CDR3 length: 14 residues. Trimming stripped 1 base from V and 8 bases from J, with 14 bases between. Per the germline V gene, CDR1 is MNHNS and CDR2 is SASEGT. This CDR3 reads CASSEGRGYGGYTF. DNA for the CDR3: TGTGCCAGCAGTGAAGGCAGGGGCTATGGAGGCTACACCTTC.

This clone was recorded only once. For the CDR3, the DNA is TGCGCCAGCAGCCGGGATCTGGGATTATACACAGATACGCAGTATTTT. It specifies CASSRDLGLYTDTQYF. The chain joins TRBV5-1 to TRBJ2-3; tentatively, D is TRBD2 (5 bases). CDR3 length: 16 amino acids. Looked up from germline, CDR1 is SGHRS and CDR2 is YFSETQ. Trimming shortened V by 4 bases and J by 2 bases, and 17 bases separated the two germline ends.

V usage is TRBV4-1 and J usage is TRBJ1-5, with TRBD1 matching over 10 bases. V lost 3 bases and J lost 7; bases outside the gene matches: 6. Germline V gene lookup returns CDR1 MGHRA and CDR2 YSYEKL. This CDR3 region has 15 residues. CDR3 sequence: CASSQTGGEGQPQHF. The CDR3, as DNA: TGCGCCAGCAGCCAGACAGGGGGCGAGGGACAGCCCCAGCATTTT.

The V call is TRBV3-1 (or the pseudogene TRBV3-2), the J call TRBJ2-7; 7 bases are shared with TRBD2. In germline, CDR1 is LGHDT, CDR2 YNNKEL (reference sequence). With 4 bases clipped from V and 6 bases from J, the junction kept 3 bases outside the gene matches. This CDR3 contains 12 residues. CDR3 region: CASSLPGGEQYF. CDR3 DNA sequence: TGTGCCAGCAGCCTTCCGGGGGGCGAGCAGTACTTC.

The gene calls are TRBV6-5 and TRBJ1-2; 7 bases match TRBD1. V gave up 4 bases and J gave up 5 bases; unmatched junction bases: 4. Germline CDR1 and CDR2: MNHEY and SVGAGI. CDR3 length: 13 residues. The CDR3 sequence: CASSSRDRYGYTF. The CDR3 region has the DNA TGTGCCAGCAGTTCCCGGGACAGATATGGCTACACCTTC.

The chain employs TRBV27 and TRBJ2-3; D remains unclear. Germline values: CDR1 MNHEY, CDR2 SMNVEV (reference sequence). The CDR3 sequence is 15 residues long. Trimming removed 3 bases at V and 5 bases at J, with 15 bases between. This CDR3 reads CASSFSPTPVDTQYF. The CDR3 DNA sequence: TGTGCCAGCAGTTTTAGCCCCACCCCGGTAGATACGCAGTATTTT.

This chain connects TRBV27 to TRBJ1-1; weak D call: TRBD1 (5 bases). The V gene lost 3 bases and the J gene lost 1 base, with 9 bases spanning the gap. In germline, CDR1 is MNHEY, CDR2 SMNVEV (reference sequence). The CDR3 totals 14 residues. The DNA for the CDR3 is TGTGCCAGCAGTTTCGGGGGGACGAACACTGAAGCTTTCTTT. Residues: CASSFGGTNTEAFF.